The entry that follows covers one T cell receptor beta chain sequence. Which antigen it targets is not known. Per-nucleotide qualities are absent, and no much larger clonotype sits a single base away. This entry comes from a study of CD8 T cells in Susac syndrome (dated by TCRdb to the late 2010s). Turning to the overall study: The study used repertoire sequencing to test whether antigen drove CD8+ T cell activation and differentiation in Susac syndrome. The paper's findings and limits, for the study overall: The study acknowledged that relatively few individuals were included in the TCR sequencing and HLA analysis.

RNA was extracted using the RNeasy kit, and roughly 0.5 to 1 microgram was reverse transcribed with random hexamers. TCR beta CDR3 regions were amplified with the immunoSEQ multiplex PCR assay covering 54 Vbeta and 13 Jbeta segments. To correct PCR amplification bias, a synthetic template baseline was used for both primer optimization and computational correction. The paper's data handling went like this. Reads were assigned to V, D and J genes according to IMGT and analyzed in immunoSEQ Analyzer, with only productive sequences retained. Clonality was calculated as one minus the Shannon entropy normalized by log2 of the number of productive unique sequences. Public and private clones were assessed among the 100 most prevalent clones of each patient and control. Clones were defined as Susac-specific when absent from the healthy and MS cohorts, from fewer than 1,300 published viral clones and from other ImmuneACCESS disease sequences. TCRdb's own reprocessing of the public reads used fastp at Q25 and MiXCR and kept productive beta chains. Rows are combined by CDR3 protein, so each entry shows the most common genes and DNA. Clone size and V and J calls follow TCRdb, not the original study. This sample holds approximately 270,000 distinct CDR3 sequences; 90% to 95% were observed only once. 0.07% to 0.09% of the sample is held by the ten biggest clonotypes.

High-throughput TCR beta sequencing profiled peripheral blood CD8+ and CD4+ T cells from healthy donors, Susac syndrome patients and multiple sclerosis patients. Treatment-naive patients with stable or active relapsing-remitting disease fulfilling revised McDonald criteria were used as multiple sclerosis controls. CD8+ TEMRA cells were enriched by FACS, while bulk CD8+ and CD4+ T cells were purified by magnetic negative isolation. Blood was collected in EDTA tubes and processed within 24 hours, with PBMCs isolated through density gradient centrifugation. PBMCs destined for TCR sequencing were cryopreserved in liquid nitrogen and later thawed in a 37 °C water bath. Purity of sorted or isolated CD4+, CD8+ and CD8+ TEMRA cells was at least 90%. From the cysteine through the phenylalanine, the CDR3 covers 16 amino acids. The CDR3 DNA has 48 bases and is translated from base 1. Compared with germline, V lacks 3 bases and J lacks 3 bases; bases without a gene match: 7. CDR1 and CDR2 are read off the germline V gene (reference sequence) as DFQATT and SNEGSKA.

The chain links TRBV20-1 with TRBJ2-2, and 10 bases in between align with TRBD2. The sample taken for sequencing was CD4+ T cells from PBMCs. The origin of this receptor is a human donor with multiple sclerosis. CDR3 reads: CSARLMGLAYTGELFF. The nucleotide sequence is TGCAGTGCTAGGCTAATGGGACTAGCGTACACCGGGGAGCTGTTTTTT.